This T cell receptor beta chain came from a study of metastatic and nonmetastatic thyroid tumors. For the study at large: Patients with malignant and benign thyroid disease provided blood and tumor or nodule tissue, whose repertoires were compared. Whole-study results and caveats: Across blood and tumor, TCR beta diversity in malignant thyroid tumors was reportedly significantly higher than in benign nodules.

With regard to this clone: The antigen remains unidentified. Sequence at one end of the junction differs from germline and may be a read error.

The CDR3 length is 14 residues. CDR1 is DFQATT and CDR2 is SNEGSKA in the germline V gene (reference sequence). TCRdb reanalyzed the PCR reads via MiXCR. The sample carries 35,000 to 50,000 clones, about 15% recorded once. Each patient went into thyroid surgery without having received any treatment. The chain uses TRBV20-1 and TRBJ2-2; TRBD2 aligns across 7 bases. The sample comprised tumor tissue. This sequence originates from a female donor with papillary thyroid cancer or a benign thyroid nodule (not recorded which). Some clones in this sample may be carry-over from other donors' samples. This CDR3 is CSATPAGRTGDLFF. The CDR3 DNA reads TGCAGTGCCACCCCAGCGGGGAGGACCGGGGATCTGTTTTTT.